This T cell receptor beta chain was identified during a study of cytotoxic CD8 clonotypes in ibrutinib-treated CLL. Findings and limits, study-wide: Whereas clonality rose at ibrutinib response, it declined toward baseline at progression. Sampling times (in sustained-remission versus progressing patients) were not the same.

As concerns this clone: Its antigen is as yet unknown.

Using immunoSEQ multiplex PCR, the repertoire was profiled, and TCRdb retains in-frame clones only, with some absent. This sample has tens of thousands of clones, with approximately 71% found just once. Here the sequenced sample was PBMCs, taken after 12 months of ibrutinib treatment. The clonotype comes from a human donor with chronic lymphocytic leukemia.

The CDR3 sequence: CASSLSGGYNEQFF. The CDR3 DNA reads TGTGCCAGCAGCCTTAGCGGAGGCTACAATGAGCAGTTCTTC. This rearrangement joins TRBV11-2 to TRBJ2-1, with a weak D call TRBD2 (6 bases). CDR1 is SGHAT, CDR2 FQNNGV, per germline. V lost 5 bases and J lost 3, with 11 bases in between. The CDR3 totals 14 residues.